These T cell receptor beta chains were read from a single sample in a study of cytomegalovirus exposure and HLA in healthy donors. Assay used: immunoSEQ multiplex PCR; TCRdb lists only in-frame clones, some missing. The data contain 100,000 to 150,000 clones, approximately 80% of them singletons. The sample consisted of PBMCs. All receptors come from a boy between 2 and 10 years old in good health and CMV-seronegative. Each CDR3 is given with its conserved first and last residue. D genes are given only for firm matches. Clone size is shown for a subset of rows, as once, few, many or a class of expanded clone.

D	V	size	J	CDR3	DNA
.	TRBV7-8	.	TRBJ2-5	CASSLARVMNGETQYF	TGTGCCAGCAGCTTAGCGCGAGTGATGAATGGAGAGACCCAGTACTTC
TRBD2	TRBV6-1	.	TRBJ2-1	CASSEVSGGPYNEQFF	TGTGCCAGCAGTGAGGTTTCGGGAGGGCCCTACAATGAGCAGTTCTTC
.	TRBV6-1	once	TRBJ2-3	CATRASTDTQYF	TGTGCCACCCGCGCCAGCACAGATACGCAGTATTTT
TRBD1	TRBV7-2	.	TRBJ2-6	CASSLAGQGKSSGANVLTF	TGTGCCAGCAGCTTAGCGGGACAGGGGAAGAGCTCTGGGGCCAACGTCCTGACTTTC
TRBD1	TRBV11-2	.	TRBJ1-1	CASSLDRGQGLTEAFF	TGTGCCAGCAGCTTAGACAGGGGACAGGGGTTAACTGAAGCTTTCTTT
.	TRBV7-9	.	TRBJ2-7	CSSSLAPDTHYEQYF	TGTTCCAGCAGCTTAGCCCCGGACACTCACTACGAGCAGTACTTC
.	TRBV28	.	TRBJ2-6	CASRAQRGSGANVLTF	TGTGCCAGCAGGGCCCAACGGGGCTCTGGGGCCAACGTCCTGACTTTC
.	TRBV27	few	TRBJ1-3	CASSQLGTARGNTIYF	TGTGCCAGCAGTCAATTAGGGACTGCCAGGGGAAACACCATATATTTT
.	TRBV2	few	TRBJ1-5	CASSGRARRYSNQPQHF	TGTGCCAGCAGTGGGAGGGCCAGAAGGTATAGCAATCAGCCCCAGCATTTT
TRBD1	TRBV19	.	TRBJ1-2	CASSSPGQVNGYTF	TGTGCCAGTAGTTCACCGGGACAGGTTAATGGCTACACCTTC
.	TRBV9	.	TRBJ1-2	CASSVTLGDGYTF	TGTGCCAGCAGCGTAACCCTGGGAGATGGCTACACCTTC
.	TRBV5-5	.	TRBJ1-2	CASCPQVKGSYTF	TGTGCCAGCTGCCCCCAGGTTAAGGGGAGCTACACCTTC
TRBD1	TRBV7-9	.	TRBJ2-5	CASSLIGDRGSETQYF	TGTGCCAGCAGCCTCATTGGCGACAGGGGAAGCGAGACCCAGTACTTC
TRBD2	TRBV25-1	.	TRBJ2-5	CASSEYLTSGQETQYF	TGTGCCAGCAGTGAATATTTGACTAGCGGCCAAGAGACCCAGTACTTC
.	TRBV4-1	.	TRBJ2-7	CASSQDRSSGLYEQYF	TGCGCCAGCAGCCAAGATCGAAGTAGCGGCCTATACGAGCAGTACTTC
.	TRBV6-1	.	TRBJ2-5	CASGREHQETQYF	TGTGCCAGCGGAAGGGAGCACCAAGAGACCCAGTACTTC
.	TRBV19	.	TRBJ1-5	CASSTRGFNQPQHF	TGTGCCAGTAGTACAAGGGGGTTCAATCAGCCCCAGCATTTT
TRBD2	TRBV4-1	.	TRBJ2-1	CASSQTAVGLAGLNEQFF	TGCGCCAGCAGCCAAACCGCGGTGGGACTAGCGGGATTGAATGAGCAGTTCTTC
.	TRBV6-5	.	TRBJ2-1	CASSIQGNNEQFF	TGTGCCAGCAGCATCCAGGGGAACAATGAGCAGTTCTTC
.	TRBV29-1	.	TRBJ2-7	CSVVWSRDTSEQYF	TGCAGCGTTGTATGGTCCAGGGACACTAGCGAGCAGTACTTC
.	TRBV30	.	TRBJ1-2	CAWSREVNGYTF	TGTGCCTGGAGTAGGGAGGTTAATGGCTACACCTTC
.	TRBV10-3	.	TRBJ1-5	CAISETGKQPQHF	TGTGCCATCAGTGAGACGGGAAAACAGCCCCAGCATTTT
TRBD1	TRBV7-9	.	TRBJ1-1	CASSYETGGPPMNTEAFF	TGTGCCAGCAGCTACGAGACAGGGGGCCCCCCCATGAACACTGAAGCTTTCTTT
.	TRBV23-1	.	TRBJ1-2	CASSQSWQSNYGYTF	TGCGCCAGCAGTCAATCTTGGCAGTCTAACTATGGCTACACCTTC
TRBD2	TRBV2	.	TRBJ2-5	CASSARLAGGDRLAQYF	TGTGCCAGCAGCGCGCGACTAGCGGGGGGCGACCGGCTGGCCCAGTACTTC